The next 27 T cell receptor beta chains were all read from a single sample in a study of T cells after yellow fever vaccination. TCRdb used MiXCR to reprocess the 5' RACE reads, holding one entry per CDR3 protein. Found here are 300,000 to 350,000 distinct CDR3 sequences, around 10% of them singletons; the top ten hold over 3%. This material consisted of CD4+ T cells sorted from PBMCs, taken 45 days after the yellow fever booster vaccination. The receptors were sampled from a man aged 18 to 30 who received the YFV17D yellow fever vaccine.

This clonotype was counted many times. The CDR3 DNA follows: TGTGCCAGCAGCGGGACTACCTACAATGAGCAGTTCTTC. Translated: CASSGTTYNEQFF. The chain joins TRBV7-9 to TRBJ2-1, with 7 bases matching TRBD2. Germline CDR1 SEHNR, CDR2 FQNEAQ (reference sequence). V lost 5 bases and J lost 2; bases outside the gene matches: 0. The CDR3 is made up of 13 amino acids.

The V gene is TRBV30, the J gene TRBJ1-4; the D is unclear. Germline loops: CDR1 GTSNPN, CDR2 SVGIG (reference sequence). Between the trimmed V and J ends, which lost 2 bases and 8 bases, there was a span of 6 bases. The CDR3 has 11 amino acids. The CDR3 sequence is CAWSIEEKLFF. The CDR3 coding sequence is TGTGCCTGGAGTATAGAGGAAAAACTGTTTTTT.

The chain employs TRBV2 and TRBJ2-3, with a weak D call TRBD1 (5 bases). The CDR3 is 12 amino acids. V lost 8 bases and J lost 4, with 10 bases in between. Germline V gene lookup returns CDR1 SNHLY and CDR2 FYNNEI. CDR3 nucleotide sequence: TGTGCCAGCCGCAGGGATTCAGATACGCAGTATTTT. It is translated as CASRRDSDTQYF.

The rearrangement joins TRBV7-9 to TRBJ1-2; 9 nucleotides align to TRBD1. V shed 4 bases, J shed 8 bases, and the junction held 8 bases outside the gene matches. The germline V gene has CDR1 SEHNR and CDR2 FQNEAQ (reference sequence). This CDR3 region has 14 residues. Here the CDR3 DNA reads TGTGCCAGCAGCTCACAGGGGGCAGCTGGCGGCTACACCTTC. It specifies CASSSQGAAGGYTF.

This clonotype was picked up a small number of times. CDR3 sequence: CASSLMQTTDTQYF. The CDR3 region has the DNA TGTGCCAGCAGCTTAATGCAGACCACAGATACGCAGTATTTT. V and J are TRBV7-3 and TRBJ2-3; D is unresolved. The CDR3 runs to 14 residues. V was clipped by 1 base and J by 2 bases, with 7 bases between them. The germline gives CDR1 SGHTA, CDR2 FQGTGA.

This clonotype was seen a few times. The chain links TRBV28 to TRBJ2-3; 7 nucleotides match TRBD2. The germline CDR1 and CDR2 sequences are MDHEN and SYDVKM. V shed 5 bases and J 0 bases; nucleotides not matched to a gene: 11. The CDR3 loop spans 17 amino acids. The CDR3 is CASSPPPLAASTDTQYF. The CDR3 nucleotides are TGTGCCAGCAGTCCCCCTCCTCTAGCGGCTAGCACAGATACGCAGTATTTT.

This clonotype appeared a single time. CDR3 protein: CASSGPTGHTEAFF. Here the CDR3 DNA reads TGTGCCAGCAGTGGGCCGACAGGGCACACTGAAGCTTTCTTT. The rearrangement joins TRBV25-1 to TRBJ1-1; 7 bases fit TRBD1. The CDR3 spans 14 residues. Looked up from germline, CDR1 is MGHDK and CDR2 is SYGVNS. J was trimmed by 3 bases and V by 4 bases; bases with no gene match: 5. The full variable domain, its missing parts supplied by reference TRBV25-1 and TRBJ1-1, is EADIYQTPRYLVIGTGKKITLECSQTMGHDKMYWYQQDPGMELHLIHYSYGVNSTEKGDLSSESTVSRIRTEHFPLTLESARPSHTSQYLCASSGPTGHTEAFFGQGTRLTVV.

This clonotype was seen repeatedly, ten times or more. The chain has TRBV7-2 and TRBJ2-7; tentatively, D is TRBD1 (6 bases). V lost 8 bases and J lost 4, with 12 bases in between. This CDR3 comprises 12 residues. Germline CDR1 and CDR2: SGHTA and FQGNSA. In nucleotides, the CDR3 is TGTGCCAGCTCACCGACAGGATACGAGCAGTACTTC. Its translation is CASSPTGYEQYF.

The sample holds a few counts of this clonotype. This chain links TRBV7-2 with TRBJ2-3; D is unclear. Germline CDR1 is SGHTA and CDR2 is FQGNSA. V lost 4 bases and J lost 5, with 7 bases in between. The CDR3 loop spans 12 amino acids. The CDR3 loop reads CASSSMGDTQYF. Written as DNA, the CDR3 is TGTGCCAGCAGCTCAATGGGAGATACGCAGTATTTT.

A few counts support this clonotype. The CDR3 DNA reads as TGTGCCAGCAGCTCATGGCGTCCCGACACTGAAGCTTTCTTT. Protein product: CASSSWRPDTEAFF. The chain carries TRBV7-2 and TRBJ1-1; D gene uncertain. The germline V gene has CDR1 SGHTA and CDR2 FQGNSA. This CDR3 spans 14 amino acids. Trimming shortened V by 4 bases and J by 3 bases, and 12 bases separated the two germline ends.

This clonotype was counted between two and nine times. The chain is built from TRBV20-1 and TRBJ2-1; TRBD2 agrees at 10 bases. The ends lost 5 bases at V and 10 bases at J; junction bases unmatched: 8. The CDR3 is 13 residues long. CDR1 is DFQATT and CDR2 is SNEGSKA in the germline V gene (reference sequence). The CDR3 sequence is CSAERGGFAEQFF. The DNA of the CDR3 is TGCAGTGCTGAGCGGGGGGGCTTTGCCGAGCAGTTCTTC.

A few counts support this clonotype. The chain joins TRBV20-1 to TRBJ2-7; 11 bases agree with TRBD1. J was trimmed by 6 bases and V by 5 bases; bases with no gene match: 6. Germline CDR1 and CDR2: DFQATT and SNEGSKA (reference sequence). This CDR3 has 13 amino acids. CDR3: CSAGGQGAGEQYF. In DNA, the CDR3 is TGCAGTGCTGGAGGACAGGGGGCGGGCGAGCAGTACTTC.

In this sample, this clonotype turned up many times. The V gene is TRBV6-1, the J gene TRBJ2-3; 7 nucleotides match TRBD2. Trimming removed 4 bases from V and 1 base from J; junction bases left unmatched: 5. This CDR3 comprises 15 residues. Per germline, CDR1 MNHNS and CDR2 SASEGT. The CDR3 DNA follows: TGTGCCAGCAGTGGGAGAGCGGGACGCACAGATACGCAGTATTTT. Translation gives CASSGRAGRTDTQYF.

In its sample, this clonotype was seen many times. The chain is built from TRBV3-1 and TRBJ2-2; D is possibly TRBD1 (5 bases). In germline, CDR1 is LGHDT, CDR2 YNNKEL (reference sequence). The CDR3 runs 15 residues. Trimming pared 2 bases from V and 2 bases from J, leaving 9 bases between. CDR3 in amino acids: CASSQRDRNTGELFF. The CDR3 DNA reads TGTGCCAGCAGCCAACGAGACAGAAACACCGGGGAGCTGTTTTTT.

Of note for this clonotype: The junction and the germline gene differ at one end; a read error may be behind it. The chain recombines TRBV20-1 with TRBJ2-3; D might be TRBD1 or TRBD2, each matching 5 bases. The CDR3 loop spans 14 amino acids. Germline assignment: CDR1 DFQATT and CDR2 SNEGSKA (reference sequence). For the CDR3, the DNA is TGCAGTGCCAGAGGGGTATTGTCCACAGATACGCAGTATTTT. It encodes CSARGVLSTDTQYF.

Here the CDR3 DNA reads TGCAGTGCTCCTCGGGACTCTGGGTCCCTCCACTTT. Translating gives CSAPRDSGSLHF. This rearrangement joins TRBV20-1 to TRBJ1-6; TRBD1 might be the D (5 bases). Trimming left V 5 bases short and J 14 bases short, with 16 bases between. The CDR3 runs 12 residues. Germline lookup yields CDR1 DFQATT and CDR2 SNEGSKA (reference sequence).

The chain has TRBV7-2 and TRBJ2-7; 14 bases match TRBD2. Trimming removed 5 bases from V and 4 bases from J; junction bases left unmatched: 13. Germline V gene data show CDR1 as SGHTA and CDR2 as FQGNSA. The length of the CDR3 is 18 residues. CDR3 in DNA: TGTGCCAGCAGCCGATCCGGGACTAGCGGGGGAGCCGCGTACGAGCAGTACTTC. Translated: CASSRSGTSGGAAYEQYF.

Ten or more counts support this clonotype. The gene calls are TRBV6-2 or TRBV6-3 and TRBJ2-7; D is unresolved. Trimming cost V 8 bases and J 12 bases, with 17 bases left between them. The CDR3 totals 11 residues. Germline CDR1 reads MNHEY; CDR2 reads SVGEGT. The CDR3 region has the DNA TGTGCCAGCGGATACGGGCCGACACCGTACGTC. It encodes CASGYGPTPYV.

This clonotype was seen only a few times. The chain couples TRBV6-6 to TRBJ1-6; the D gene is possibly TRBD1 (6 bases). This CDR3 is 15 amino acids long. The germline gives CDR1 MNHNY, CDR2 SVGAGI (reference sequence). V shed 10 bases and J shed 5 bases, with 18 bases lying between them. The CDR3 spells CATRGSSGNNSPLHF. The CDR3 DNA reads TGTGCCACGAGGGGGTCGTCGGGGAATAATTCACCCCTCCACTTT.

This sequence joins TRBV11-2 and TRBJ1-3; 8 nucleotides match TRBD1. CDR1 and CDR2 (germline): SGHAT, FQNNGV. Trimming at V came to 5 bases and at J to 1 base, leaving 7 bases not matched to a gene. CDR3 length: 16 residues. The CDR3 protein is CASSMTGVGSGNTIYF. The CDR3 region has the DNA TGTGCCAGCAGCATGACAGGGGTGGGATCTGGAAACACCATATATTTT. Filled out from reference TRBV11-2 and TRBJ1-3, the complete variable domain reads EAGVAQSPRYKIIEKRQSVAFWCNPISGHATLYWYQQILGQGPKLLIQFQNNGVVDDSQLPKDRFSAERLKGVDSTLKIQPAKLEDSAVYLCASSMTGVGSGNTIYFGEGSWLTVV.

This clonotype was counted only a few times. The J gene is TRBJ1-6, the V gene TRBV6-2 or TRBV6-3, with 8 bases lining up with TRBD1. The germline CDR1 and CDR2 sequences are MNHEY and SVGEGT. CDR3 length: 13 amino acids. V dropped 7 bases and J dropped 8; count of bases not matched to a gene: 4. For the CDR3, the DNA is TGTGCCAGCACCTGGACAGGGTATTCACCCCTCCACTTT. Residues: CASTWTGYSPLHF.

This clonotype appeared many times. This rearrangement joins TRBV5-1 to TRBJ1-5, with 8 bases lining up with TRBD1. The V gene end was trimmed by 4 bases and the J gene end by 6 bases; junction bases not matched to a gene: 3. CDR1 is SGHRS, CDR2 YFSETQ, per germline. This CDR3 has 13 amino acids. The CDR3 spells CASSIQGGQPQHF. The CDR3 DNA is TGCGCCAGCAGCATACAGGGGGGTCAGCCCCAGCATTTT.

The chain employs TRBV7-9 and TRBJ2-6, with D perhaps TRBD1 or TRBD2 (5 bases each). This CDR3 contains 21 residues. Germline CDR1 SEHNR, CDR2 FQNEAQ (reference sequence). Trimming took 2 bases from V and 0 from J, leaving 23 bases between them. The CDR3 sequence is CASSLSPSRGLPLSGANVLTF. CDR3 nucleotides: TGTGCCAGCAGCTTAAGCCCCTCCCGGGGCCTCCCTCTCTCTGGGGCCAACGTCCTGACTTTC.

This clonotype came up a few times. The CDR3 coding sequence is TGTGCCAGCTCACCACGACTAGCGGGGGAGGGCAATGAGCAGTTCTTC. This sequence encodes CASSPRLAGEGNEQFF. The chain links TRBV18 to TRBJ2-1; 12 bases line up with TRBD2. CDR3 length: 16 residues. The V gene's germline CDR1 is KGHSH and CDR2 LQKENI. The V and J ends lost 1 base and 6 bases, in that order; junction bases with no gene match: 4.

This clonotype was counted only a few times. The chain links TRBV4-2 to TRBJ2-1, with 10 positions matching TRBD1. Germline CDR1 and CDR2: LGHNA and YNFKEQ. CDR3 length: 16 amino acids. Unmatched junction bases numbered 6, after V lost 1 base and J lost 6 bases. CDR3 protein: CASSQVRQGAFNEQFF. The DNA for the CDR3 is TGTGCCAGCAGCCAAGTACGACAGGGGGCATTCAATGAGCAGTTCTTC.

The chain uses TRBV5-1 and TRBJ1-3; D is uncertain. This CDR3 has 14 amino acids. Per the germline V gene, CDR1 is SGHRS and CDR2 is YFSETQ. The V gene lost 1 base and the J gene lost 3 bases, with 8 bases spanning the gap. CDR3 DNA sequence: TGCGCCAGCAGCTTGTTCTCAGATGGAAACACCATATATTTT. Translation gives CASSLFSDGNTIYF. Filled out from reference TRBV5-1 and TRBJ1-3, the complete variable domain reads KAGVTQTPRYLIKTRGQQVTLSCSPISGHRSVSWYQQTPGQGLQFLFEYFSETQRNKGNFPGRFSGRQFSNSRSEMNVSTLELGDSALYLCASSLFSDGNTIYFGEGSWLTVV.

This chain uses TRBV20-1 with TRBJ2-7; 8 bases line up with TRBD1. The J segment lost 2 bases and the V segment lost 3 bases, leaving 3 bases of the junction unmatched. The V gene's germline CDR1 is DFQATT and CDR2 SNEGSKA (reference sequence). The CDR3 has 13 amino acids. The CDR3, as DNA: TGCAGTGCTAGCGACAGGGGCCCCTACGAGCAGTACTTC. Protein product: CSASDRGPYEQYF.